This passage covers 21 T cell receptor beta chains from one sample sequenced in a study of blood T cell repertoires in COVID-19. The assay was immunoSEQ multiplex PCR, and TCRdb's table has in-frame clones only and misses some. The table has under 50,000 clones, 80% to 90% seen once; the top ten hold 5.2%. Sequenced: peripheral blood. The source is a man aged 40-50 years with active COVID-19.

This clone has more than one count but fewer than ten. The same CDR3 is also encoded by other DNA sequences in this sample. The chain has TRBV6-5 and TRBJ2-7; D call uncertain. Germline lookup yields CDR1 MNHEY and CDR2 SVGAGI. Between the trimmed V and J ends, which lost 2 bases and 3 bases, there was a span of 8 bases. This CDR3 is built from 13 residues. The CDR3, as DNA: TGTGCCAGCAGTTACCGGTTAGACTACGAGCAGTACTTC. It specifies CASSYRLDYEQYF.

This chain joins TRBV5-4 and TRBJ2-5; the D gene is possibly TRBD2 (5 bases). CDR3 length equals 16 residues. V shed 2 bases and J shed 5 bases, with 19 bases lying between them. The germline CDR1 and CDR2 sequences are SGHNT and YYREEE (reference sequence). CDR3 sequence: CASSFARFRGWETQYF. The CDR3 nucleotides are TGTGCCAGCAGCTTCGCCCGCTTTCGAGGGTGGGAGACCCAGTACTTC.

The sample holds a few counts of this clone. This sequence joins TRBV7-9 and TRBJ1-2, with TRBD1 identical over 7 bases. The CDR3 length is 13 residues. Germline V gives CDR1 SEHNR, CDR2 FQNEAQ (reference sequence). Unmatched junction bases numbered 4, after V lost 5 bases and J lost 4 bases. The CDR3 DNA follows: TGTGCCAGCAGCGCTGACAGGGCCTATGGCTACACCTTC. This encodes CASSADRAYGYTF.

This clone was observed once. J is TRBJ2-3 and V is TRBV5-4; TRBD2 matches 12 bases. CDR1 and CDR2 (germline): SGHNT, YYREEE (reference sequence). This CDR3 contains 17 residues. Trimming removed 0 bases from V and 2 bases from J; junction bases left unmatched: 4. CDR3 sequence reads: CASSLAGLAGYTDTQYF. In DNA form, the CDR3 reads TGTGCCAGCAGCTTGGCGGGACTAGCGGGCTACACAGATACGCAGTATTTT.

In nucleotides, the CDR3 is TGTGCCAGCAGTTCAAGCGGGAGGAACACAGATACGCAGTATTTT. Protein: CASSSSGRNTDTQYF. The V gene is TRBV28, the J gene TRBJ2-3, with 9 bases that match TRBD2. Germline-derived CDR1 and CDR2 are MDHEN and SYDVKM. This CDR3 is built from 15 residues. V lost 4 bases to trimming and J lost 2 bases; unmatched junction nucleotides: 4. The full variable domain, rest sourced from reference TRBV28 and TRBJ2-3, is DVKVTQSSRYLVKRTGEKVFLECVQDMDHENMFWYRQDPGLGLRLIYFSYDVKMKEKGDIPEGYSVSREKKERFSLILESASTNQTSMYLCASSSSGRNTDTQYFGPGTRLTVL.

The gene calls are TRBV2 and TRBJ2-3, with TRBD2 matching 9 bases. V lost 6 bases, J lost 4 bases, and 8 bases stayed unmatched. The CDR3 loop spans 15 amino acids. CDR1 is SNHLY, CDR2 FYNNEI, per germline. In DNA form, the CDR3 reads TGTGCCAGCAGAATTATAGCGGGGGCAGCAGATACGCAGTATTTT. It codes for CASRIIAGAADTQYF.

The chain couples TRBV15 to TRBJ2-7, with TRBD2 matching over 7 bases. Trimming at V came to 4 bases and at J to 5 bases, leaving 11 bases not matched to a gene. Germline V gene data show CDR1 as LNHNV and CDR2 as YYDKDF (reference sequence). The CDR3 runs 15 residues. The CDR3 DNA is TGTGCCACCAGCACCCGACAAGTGGGGAGGGACGAGCAGTACTTC. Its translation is CATSTRQVGRDEQYF.

CDR3 bases: TGTGCCAGCAGCCAGGGACAGGCGATTAATGAAAAACTGTTTTTT. Translated: CASSQGQAINEKLFF. The chain is built from TRBV5-4 and TRBJ1-4; 8 bases map to TRBD1. J was trimmed by 4 bases and V by 4 bases; bases with no gene match: 6. CDR1 and CDR2 (germline): SGHNT, YYREEE (reference sequence). The CDR3 is made up of 15 amino acids.

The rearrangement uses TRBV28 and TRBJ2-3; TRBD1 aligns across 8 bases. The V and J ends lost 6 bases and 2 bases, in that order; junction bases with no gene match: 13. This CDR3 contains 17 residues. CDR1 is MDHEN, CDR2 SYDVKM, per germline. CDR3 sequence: CASSRLWTGSDTDTQYF. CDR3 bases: TGTGCCAGCAGCCGCCTTTGGACAGGGTCGGACACAGATACGCAGTATTTT.

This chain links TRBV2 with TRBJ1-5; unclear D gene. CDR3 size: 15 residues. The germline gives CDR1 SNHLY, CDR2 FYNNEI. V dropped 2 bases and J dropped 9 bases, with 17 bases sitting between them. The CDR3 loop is CASSELAGLEGPQHF. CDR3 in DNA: TGTGCCAGCAGTGAATTGGCAGGCCTTGAGGGGCCCCAGCATTTT.

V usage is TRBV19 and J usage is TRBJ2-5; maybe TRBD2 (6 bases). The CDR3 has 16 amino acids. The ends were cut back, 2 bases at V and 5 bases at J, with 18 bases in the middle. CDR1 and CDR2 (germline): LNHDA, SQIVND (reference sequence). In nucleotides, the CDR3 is TGTGCCAGTAGTATACAACTGGGGGGAGTGGGTGAGACCCAGTACTTC. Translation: CASSIQLGGVGETQYF.

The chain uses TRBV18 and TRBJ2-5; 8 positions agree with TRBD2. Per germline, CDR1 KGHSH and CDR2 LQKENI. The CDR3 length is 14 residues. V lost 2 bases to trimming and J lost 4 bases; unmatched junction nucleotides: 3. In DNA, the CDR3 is TGTGCCAGCTCACCAGGAGCGGGAGTAGAGACCCAGTACTTC. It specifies CASSPGAGVETQYF.

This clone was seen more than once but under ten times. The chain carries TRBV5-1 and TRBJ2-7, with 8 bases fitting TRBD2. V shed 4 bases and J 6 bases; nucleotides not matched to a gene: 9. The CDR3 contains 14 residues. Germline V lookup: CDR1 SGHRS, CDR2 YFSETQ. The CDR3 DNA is TGCGCCAGCAGCCCGGCGGGGGGTTCGGTCGAGCAGTACTTC. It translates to CASSPAGGSVEQYF.

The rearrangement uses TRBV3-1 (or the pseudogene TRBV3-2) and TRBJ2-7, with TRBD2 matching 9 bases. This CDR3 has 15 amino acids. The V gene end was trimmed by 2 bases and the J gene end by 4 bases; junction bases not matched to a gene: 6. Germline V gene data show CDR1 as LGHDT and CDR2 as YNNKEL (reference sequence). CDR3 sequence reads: CASSQNSGSQYEQYF. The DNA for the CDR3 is TGTGCCAGCAGCCAAAATAGCGGGAGCCAGTACGAGCAGTACTTC.

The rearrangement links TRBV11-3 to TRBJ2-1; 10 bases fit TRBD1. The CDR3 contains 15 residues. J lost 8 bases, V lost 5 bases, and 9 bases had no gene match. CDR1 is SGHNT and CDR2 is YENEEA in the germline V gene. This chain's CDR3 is CASSPGTGAVYEQFF. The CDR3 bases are TGTGCCAGCAGCCCTGGGACAGGGGCGGTTTATGAGCAGTTCTTC.

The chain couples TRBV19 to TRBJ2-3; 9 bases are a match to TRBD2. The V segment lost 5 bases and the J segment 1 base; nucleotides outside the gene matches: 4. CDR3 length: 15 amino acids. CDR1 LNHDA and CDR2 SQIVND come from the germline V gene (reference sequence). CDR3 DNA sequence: TGTGCCAGTAGTCCAGTAGCGGGGGGCACAGATACGCAGTATTTT. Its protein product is CASSPVAGGTDTQYF.

CDR3: CASSLEIAEQYF. As DNA, the CDR3 is TGTGCCAGCAGCCTTGAGATAGCGGAGCAGTACTTC. This rearrangement joins TRBV7-9 to TRBJ2-7; TRBD2 is a possible D gene (5 bases). V was trimmed by 5 bases and J by 7 bases, leaving 12 bases between them. The CDR3 spans 12 residues. The germline V gene encodes CDR1 SEHNR and CDR2 FQNEAQ (reference sequence). Drawing the rest from reference TRBV7-9 and TRBJ2-7, the complete variable domain is DTGVSQNPRHKITKRGQNVTFRCDPISEHNRLYWYRQTLGQGPEFLTYFQNEAQLEKSRLLSDRFSAERPKGSFSTLEIQRTEQGDSAMYLCASSLEIAEQYFGPGTRLTVT.

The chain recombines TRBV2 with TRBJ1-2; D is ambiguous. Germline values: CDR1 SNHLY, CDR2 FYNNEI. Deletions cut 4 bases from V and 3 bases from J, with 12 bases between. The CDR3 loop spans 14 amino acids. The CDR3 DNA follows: TGTGCCAGCAGTGTTGGCTCAATGGACTATGGCTACACCTTC. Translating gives CASSVGSMDYGYTF.

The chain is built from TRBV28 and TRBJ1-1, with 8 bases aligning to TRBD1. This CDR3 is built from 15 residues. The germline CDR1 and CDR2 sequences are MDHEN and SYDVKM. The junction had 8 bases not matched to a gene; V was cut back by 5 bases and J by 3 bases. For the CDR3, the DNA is TGTGCCAGCAGTCCACACAGGGGGGGGGACACTGAAGCTTTCTTT. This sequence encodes CASSPHRGGDTEAFF. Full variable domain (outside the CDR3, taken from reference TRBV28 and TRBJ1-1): DVKVTQSSRYLVKRTGEKVFLECVQDMDHENMFWYRQDPGLGLRLIYFSYDVKMKEKGDIPEGYSVSREKKERFSLILESASTNQTSMYLCASSPHRGGDTEAFFGQGTRLTVV.

Here the CDR3 reads CASSLIRGTGANVLTF. CDR3 DNA: TGTGCCAGCAGCTTGATAAGGGGTACCGGGGCCAACGTCCTGACTTTC. V usage is TRBV7-2 and J usage is TRBJ2-6, with D possibly being TRBD1 (5 bases). CDR3 length: 16 residues. V dropped 3 bases and J dropped 4 bases, with 13 bases sitting between them. Germline-derived CDR1 and CDR2 are SGHTA and FQGNSA.

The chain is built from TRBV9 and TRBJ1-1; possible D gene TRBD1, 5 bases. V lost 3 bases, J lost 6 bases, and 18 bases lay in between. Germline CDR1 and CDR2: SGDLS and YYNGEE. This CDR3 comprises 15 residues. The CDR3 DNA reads TGTGCCAGCAGCGGCGGGGCGCAACTCGGGGCTGAAGCTTTCTTT. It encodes CASSGGAQLGAEAFF.